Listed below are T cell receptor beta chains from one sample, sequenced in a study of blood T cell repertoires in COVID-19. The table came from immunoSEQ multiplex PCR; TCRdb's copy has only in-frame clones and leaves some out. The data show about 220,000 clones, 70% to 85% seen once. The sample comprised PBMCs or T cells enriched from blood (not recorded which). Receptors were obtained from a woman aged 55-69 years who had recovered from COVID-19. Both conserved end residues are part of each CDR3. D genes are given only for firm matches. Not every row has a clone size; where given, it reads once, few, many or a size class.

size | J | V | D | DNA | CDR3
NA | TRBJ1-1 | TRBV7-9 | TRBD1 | TGTGCCAGCAGCTCTCCCGGGGTGACAGGGGAATTGGGAGCTTTCTTT | CASSSPGVTGELGAFF
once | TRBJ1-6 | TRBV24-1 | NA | TGTGCCACCATATCACGCGACAGCTCCTATAATTCACCCCTCCACTTT | CATISRDSSYNSPLHF
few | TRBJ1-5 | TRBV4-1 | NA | TGCGCCAGCAGCCCAGACGGCAATCAGCCCCAGCATTTT | CASSPDGNQPQHF
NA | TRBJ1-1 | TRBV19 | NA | TGTGCCAGTACCCTGGGCGTGAACACTGAAGCTTTCTTT | CASTLGVNTEAFF
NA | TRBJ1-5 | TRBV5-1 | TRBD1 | TGCGCCAGCAGCTTGGAGGGGGCTAGCAATCAGCCCCAGCATTTT | CASSLEGASNQPQHF
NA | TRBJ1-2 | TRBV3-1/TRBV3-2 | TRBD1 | TGTGCCAGCAGCCTTTCAGGGGGCTACTATGGCTACACCTTC | CASSLSGGYYGYTF
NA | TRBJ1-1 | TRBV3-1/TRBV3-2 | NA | TGTGCCAGCAGCCAGGGTCACAGAAACACTGAAGCTTTCTTT | CASSQGHRNTEAFF
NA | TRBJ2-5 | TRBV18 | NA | TGTGCCAGCTCACAGAACAGGGTAGAGGAGACCCAGTACTTC | CASSQNRVEETQYF
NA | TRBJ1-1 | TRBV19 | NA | TGTGCCAGTAGTATAGTTGGGCAGGGAAAGAACACTGAAGCTTTCTTT | CASSIVGQGKNTEAFF
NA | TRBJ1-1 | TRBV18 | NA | TGTGCCAGCTCACCTTCGACAATTGAAGGCACTGAAGCTTTCTTT | CASSPSTIEGTEAFF
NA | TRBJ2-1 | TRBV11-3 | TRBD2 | TGTGCCAGCAGCTCCGGGACTAGCGAGAGCTCCTACAATGAGCAGTTCTTC | CASSSGTSESSYNEQFF
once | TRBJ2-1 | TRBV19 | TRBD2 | TGTGCCAGTAGTAACGGCGGGGGGTCGGTAAGTTCCTACAATGAGCAGTTCTTC | CASSNGGGSVSSYNEQFF
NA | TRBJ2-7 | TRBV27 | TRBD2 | TGTGCCAGCAGTTTATCTAGCCTAGCGGACCTCTGGGAGCAGTACTTC | CASSLSSLADLWEQYF
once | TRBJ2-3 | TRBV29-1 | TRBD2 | TGCAGCCAAGGCCTTCGGGGGGAAAGCACAGATACGCAGTATTTT | CSQGLRGESTDTQYF
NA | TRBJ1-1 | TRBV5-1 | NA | TGCGCCAGCAGCCCAGGGGCTGCAGTCGGAGCTTTCTTT | CASSPGAAVGAFF
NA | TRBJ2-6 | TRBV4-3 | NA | TGCGCCAGCAGCCAAGATAAGTGGACAGGGGCCAACGTCCTGACTTTC | CASSQDKWTGANVLTF
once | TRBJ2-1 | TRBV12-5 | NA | TGTGCTAGTGGTTTGCACAATGCCTACAATGAGCAGTTCTTC | CASGLHNAYNEQFF
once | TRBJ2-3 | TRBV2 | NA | TGTGCCAGCAGGACAAGCTACACAGATACGCAGTATTTT | CASRTSYTDTQYF
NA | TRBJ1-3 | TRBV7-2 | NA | TGTGCCAGCACCCTTAGCTCTGGAAACACCATATATTTT | CASTLSSGNTIYF
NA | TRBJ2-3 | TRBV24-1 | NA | TGTGCCACCAGTGATGTAGACTTGGATACGCAGTATTTT | CATSDVDLDTQYF
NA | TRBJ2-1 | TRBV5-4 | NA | TGTGCCAGCAGCTTGCAGGGCGGGACGAGTCGGTACAATGAGCAGTTCTTC | CASSLQGGTSRYNEQFF
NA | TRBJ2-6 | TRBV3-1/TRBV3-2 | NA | TGTGCCAGCAGCTTCTCAGGTGCTGGGGCCAACGTCCTGACTTTC | CASSFSGAGANVLTF
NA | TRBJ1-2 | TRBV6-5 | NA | TGTGCCAGCAGCAAAGGCGGGGATTTGGGCTATGGCTACACCTTC | CASSKGGDLGYGYTF
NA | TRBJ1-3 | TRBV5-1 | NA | TGCGCCAGCAGAATAAATACAGGAACCCTCTCTGGAAACACCATATATTTT | CASRINTGTLSGNTIYF
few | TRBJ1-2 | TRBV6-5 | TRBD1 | TGTGCCAGCGGGGCGACAGGGAACTATGGCTACACCTTC | CASGATGNYGYTF
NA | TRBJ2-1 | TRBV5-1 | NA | TGCGCCAGCAGCCTGAGCCACTCCTACAATGAGCAGTTCTTC | CASSLSHSYNEQFF
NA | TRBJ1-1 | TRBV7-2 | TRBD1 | TGTGCCAGCAGCCCCTTACAGGGGGCGCTCTCTGAAGCTTTCTTT | CASSPLQGALSEAFF
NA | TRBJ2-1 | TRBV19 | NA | TGTGCCAGTATAGGGACTTATTGGGATGAGCAGTTCTTC | CASIGTYWDEQFF
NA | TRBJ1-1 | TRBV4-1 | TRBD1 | TGCGCCAGCAGCTCCGGGACAGGGAGTAGAACTGAAGCTTTCTTT | CASSSGTGSRTEAFF